This T cell receptor beta chain comes out of a study of vaccination and CD4 T cells after COVID-19. Study background: Convalescent donors were composed of six males and four females, of whom two were Hispanic. From HCoV-229E, HCoV-OC43, HCoV-NL63 and SARS-CoV-2, overlapping spike peptides were used to stimulate the cells.

Sequencing of DNA taken from cultured CD4+ T cells relied on the Oncomine TCR Beta short-read assay. TCRdb passed the PCR reads through MiXCR, listing each CDR3 protein once. The sample yields under 20,000 distinct CDR3 sequences, less than 65% seen once. Note on this clonotype: Antigen specificity is unknown.

Indicated treatment: roughly nine-day PBMC culture with coronavirus spike peptide pools or control peptides (ViraFEST assay). Under the ViraFEST approach, antigen-specific T cells were expanded with peptide pools and TCRs subsequently sequenced. The study's findings and limits: Early post-infection timepoints were missing, and relatively few convalescent patients were studied.

This CDR3 has 19 residues. The germline V gene has CDR1 MNHEY and CDR2 SMNVEV (reference sequence). V lost 6 bases and J lost 0, with 24 bases in between. This receptor was obtained from a human donor who had recovered from COVID-19. This chain uses TRBV27 with TRBJ2-1; D unclear. Sequencing was done on a sample of CD4+ T cells from blood, cultured in vitro. The CDR3 bases are TGTGCCAGCAGCCAAGAATTCTACAGTCCCCGGAGCTCCTACAATGAGCAGTTCTTC. Translated: CASSQEFYSPRSSYNEQFF.